This passage covers 16 T cell receptor beta chains from one sample sequenced in a study of T cell responses to AZD1222 COVID-19 vaccine. The assay was immunoSEQ multiplex PCR, and TCRdb's table has in-frame clones only and misses some. There are around 190,000 clones in the sample; 90% to 95% occur only once, and roughly 1.5% lies in the top ten. The input for sequencing was peripheral blood, taken 28 days after the second AZD1222 dose. Source of these receptors: an adult who received the AZD1222 COVID-19 vaccine.

V and J are TRBV5-4 and TRBJ1-1; no definite D call. Trimming removed 0 bases at V and 1 base at J, with 7 bases between. Germline-derived CDR1 and CDR2 are SGHNT and YYREEE (reference sequence). CDR3 length: 14 amino acids. CDR3 DNA sequence: TGTGCCAGCAGCTTGGACAGAGAGAACACTGAAGCTTTCTTT. Its translation: CASSLDRENTEAFF.

This sequence joins TRBV30 and TRBJ2-1, with a tentative D call TRBD2 (6 bases). The V and J ends lost 0 bases and 8 bases respectively, with 23 bases between them. Germline CDR1 GTSNPN, CDR2 SVGIG (reference sequence). The CDR3 is made up of 17 amino acids. CDR3 residues: CAWSVGVRGGGDDEQFF. The CDR3 region has the DNA TGTGCCTGGAGTGTAGGGGTTCGAGGCGGCGGGGACGATGAGCAGTTCTTC.

This clone was seen only once. The DNA of the CDR3 is TGTGCCAGCAGTTCAGTACAGGGGGCGGATGAAAAACTGTTTTTT. This gives the protein CASSSVQGADEKLFF. This chain connects TRBV27 to TRBJ1-4; 9 bases align to TRBD1. Per the germline V gene, CDR1 is MNHEY and CDR2 is SMNVEV (reference sequence). With 4 bases clipped from V and 6 bases from J, the junction kept 6 bases outside the gene matches. This CDR3 is 15 amino acids long.

CDR3 in amino acids: CASSQTSATNEKLFF. The CDR3 DNA reads as TGCGCCAGCAGCCAGACATCTGCAACTAATGAAAAACTGTTTTTT. The rearrangement joins TRBV4-3 to TRBJ1-4; D gene uncertain. The CDR3 length is 15 residues. Trimming shortened V by 3 bases and J by 0 bases, and 8 bases separated the two germline ends. Germline values: CDR1 LGHNA, CDR2 YSLEER.

This clone came up once. The chain carries TRBV27 and TRBJ2-5; D gene ambiguous. The CDR3 extends over 13 amino acids. V shed 6 bases and J shed 5 bases, with 13 bases lying between them. From germline, CDR1 is MNHEY and CDR2 SMNVEV (reference sequence). In DNA form, the CDR3 reads TGTGCCAGCAGCCCCACTACCGGGGAGACCCAGTACTTC. Translation: CASSPTTGETQYF.

This rearrangement joins TRBV11-2 to TRBJ2-7; tentatively, D is TRBD1 or TRBD2 (5 bases each). V shed 3 bases and J shed 0 bases, with 15 bases lying between them. CDR3 length: 16 amino acids. Germline V gene lookup returns CDR1 SGHAT and CDR2 FQNNGV. CDR3 sequence: CASSFGTENLSYEQYF. Written as DNA, the CDR3 is TGTGCCAGCAGCTTTGGGACGGAGAACCTCTCCTACGAGCAGTACTTC.

This chain connects TRBV9 to TRBJ2-5, with 10 bases aligning to TRBD2. Germline V lookup: CDR1 SGDLS, CDR2 YYNGEE. V trimming: 1 base; J trimming: 4 bases; junction bases outside the gene matches: 4. The CDR3 extends over 15 amino acids. CDR3 sequence: CASSVSGRGPETQYF. In DNA form, the CDR3 reads TGTGCCAGCAGCGTAAGCGGGAGGGGTCCAGAGACCCAGTACTTC.

The V gene is TRBV3-1 (or the pseudogene TRBV3-2), the J gene TRBJ2-7, with TRBD2 matching over 7 bases. CDR1 and CDR2 from the germline V gene are LGHDT and YNNKEL (reference sequence). V was clipped by 1 base and J by 10 bases; unmatched bases: 7. The CDR3 has 13 residues. CDR3 sequence: CASSQVAGVQQYF. The CDR3, as DNA: TGTGCCAGCAGCCAAGTTGCGGGAGTCCAACAGTACTTC.

The chain uses TRBV24-1 and TRBJ2-1; 11 nucleotides align to TRBD2. V shed 3 bases, J shed 1 base, and the junction held 4 bases outside the gene matches. This CDR3 has 17 residues. Looked up from germline, CDR1 is KGHDR and CDR2 is SFDVKD. This CDR3 is CATSDTLAGGSYNEQFF. The CDR3 DNA follows: TGTGCCACCAGTGATACCTTAGCGGGAGGGTCCTACAATGAGCAGTTCTTC.

The rearrangement joins TRBV2 to TRBJ1-6, with 11 bases aligning to TRBD1. This CDR3 is 17 amino acids long. Trimming took 6 bases from V and 6 from J; bases not matched to a gene: 10. CDR1 SNHLY and CDR2 FYNNEI come from the germline V gene. The CDR3: CASRGVVGTGGNSPLHF. CDR3 DNA sequence: TGTGCCAGCAGGGGGGTCGTTGGGACAGGGGGTAATTCACCCCTCCACTTT.

This clone was seen once. The rearrangement links TRBV2 to TRBJ1-1; D may be TRBD1 (6 bases). Germline V lookup: CDR1 SNHLY, CDR2 FYNNEI. Trimming pared 2 bases from V and 0 bases from J, leaving 10 bases between. CDR3 size: 15 residues. CDR3 amino acids: CASSETGNLNTEAFF. CDR3 DNA: TGTGCCAGCAGTGAAACAGGGAATCTGAACACTGAAGCTTTCTTT.

The chain has TRBV18 and TRBJ2-3, with 15 bases matching TRBD2. The V and J ends lost 1 base and 4 bases, in that order; junction bases with no gene match: 12. Germline assignment: CDR1 KGHSH and CDR2 LQKENI. The CDR3 totals 20 residues. CDR3 amino acids: CASSPLGGLAGGPAADTQYF. CDR3 coding DNA: TGTGCCAGCTCACCACTAGGTGGACTAGCGGGAGGGCCAGCGGCAGATACGCAGTATTTT.

The chain recombines TRBV19 with TRBJ1-4; D remains unclear. CDR1 is LNHDA and CDR2 is SQIVND in the germline V gene (reference sequence). The CDR3 runs 16 residues. Trimming pared 7 bases from V and 8 bases from J, leaving 23 bases between. The CDR3 nucleotides are TGTGCCAGTACCTTAACCCGACCCTCGCCGGCAGAAAAACTGTTTTTT. Translated, it gives CASTLTRPSPAEKLFF. The entire variable domain, with the rest obtained from reference TRBV19 and TRBJ1-4, is as follows: DGGITQSPKYLFRKEGQNVTLSCEQNLNHDAMYWYRQDPGQGLRLIYYSQIVNDFQKGDIAEGYSVSREKKESFPLTVTSAQKNPTAFYLCASTLTRPSPAEKLFFGSGTQLSVL.

This sequence joins TRBV18 and TRBJ1-1; tentative D call: TRBD1 (5 bases). The CDR3 totals 18 residues. Trimming left V 1 base short and J 1 base short, with 19 bases between. The germline V gene has CDR1 KGHSH and CDR2 LQKENI. CDR3 region: CASSPLRGSMISNTEAFF. CDR3 sequence (DNA): TGTGCCAGCTCACCACTCCGGGGCAGCATGATCTCGAACACTGAAGCTTTCTTT.

This chain links TRBV19 with TRBJ1-2, with D unclear. V was clipped by 2 bases and J by 2 bases, with 12 bases between them. The CDR3 contains 15 residues. The germline V gene has CDR1 LNHDA and CDR2 SQIVND (reference sequence). CDR3 protein: CASSITPGRNYGYTF. CDR3 sequence (DNA): TGTGCCAGTAGTATAACCCCGGGCAGGAACTATGGCTACACCTTC.

The CDR3 spells CASSLGAGVGTGELFF. In nucleotides, the CDR3 is TGTGCCAGCAGCCTTGGGGCGGGCGTGGGCACCGGGGAGCTGTTTTTT. V gene TRBV4-2 combines with J gene TRBJ2-2, with D possibly being TRBD1 or TRBD2 (5 bases each). V shed 4 bases and J shed 4 bases, with 16 bases lying between them. Looked up from germline, CDR1 is LGHNA and CDR2 is YNFKEQ. The CDR3 is made up of 16 amino acids.